These 21 T cell receptor beta chains originate from one sample sequenced in a study of cytomegalovirus exposure and HLA in healthy donors. Use of 60 Vbeta and 13 Jbeta primers characterized the PCR. Profiled with immunoSEQ multiplex PCR; TCRdb holds only in-frame clones, not every one. This sample yields fewer than 25,000 clones, of which 65% to 85% are seen a single time; 7% to 9% belongs to the top ten. The sequenced sample consisted of PBMCs. Every receptor here comes from a man between 60 and 75 years old in good health and CMV-seronegative.

This clone was seen only once. This chain uses TRBV18 with TRBJ2-5; D might be TRBD2 (6 bases). Germline V CDR1 and CDR2: KGHSH, LQKENI. V was clipped by 6 bases and J by 5 bases, with 16 bases between them. The CDR3 is 14 residues long. The CDR3 spells CASSLPGRTETQYF. The CDR3 DNA reads as TGTGCCAGCTCCCTCCCGGGGAGGACGGAGACCCAGTACTTC.

The chain employs TRBV11-2 and TRBJ1-2; D remains ambiguous. Deletions cut 8 bases from V and 4 bases from J, with 14 bases between. Looked up from germline, CDR1 is SGHAT and CDR2 is FQNNGV. This CDR3 comprises 13 residues. CDR3 in DNA: TGTGCCAGCCGGGGAGGACTTTCCTATGGCTACACCTTC. Protein sequence: CASRGGLSYGYTF. Combining the CDR3 with reference TRBV11-2 and TRBJ1-2 gives the whole variable domain EAGVAQSPRYKIIEKRQSVAFWCNPISGHATLYWYQQILGQGPKLLIQFQNNGVVDDSQLPKDRFSAERLKGVDSTLKIQPAKLEDSAVYLCASRGGLSYGYTFGSGTRLTVV.

This rearrangement joins TRBV29-1 to TRBJ2-3; a weak D match, TRBD1 (6 bases). V dropped 3 bases and J dropped 0 bases, with 16 bases sitting between them. Germline V lookup: CDR1 SQVTM, CDR2 ANQGSEA. The CDR3 contains 16 residues. In DNA, the CDR3 is TGCAGCGTTGATTCCGTTTGGGGGCTTAGCACAGATACGCAGTATTTT. This gives the protein CSVDSVWGLSTDTQYF.

The chain joins TRBV5-4 to TRBJ2-7; TRBD2 matches at 10 bases. Losses at the gene ends were 2 bases for V and 6 bases for J; bases not matched to a gene: 8. Germline V gene sequence: CDR1 SGHNT, CDR2 YYREEE (reference sequence). The CDR3 contains 15 residues. The CDR3 nucleotides are TGTGCCAGCAGCTTAGCGGGAGGGCCTATAGGCGAGCAGTACTTC. Its translation: CASSLAGGPIGEQYF. Variable domain in full (rest from reference TRBV5-4 and TRBJ2-7): ETGVTQSPTHLIKTRGQQVTLRCSSQSGHNTVSWYQQALGQGPQFIFQYYREEENGRGNFPPRFSGLQFPNYSSELNVNALELDDSALYLCASSLAGGPIGEQYFGPGTRLTVT.

The V gene is TRBV7-9, the J gene TRBJ2-2; 8 bases match TRBD1. The CDR3 length is 15 residues. After removal of 3 bases from V and 4 bases from J, the junction contained 4 bases not matched to a gene. Germline-derived CDR1 and CDR2 are SEHNR and FQNEAQ (reference sequence). The CDR3 region has the DNA TGTGCCAGCAGCTTGGGCAGGGGGCTCACCGGGGAGCTGTTTTTT. Its translation is CASSLGRGLTGELFF.

In its sample, this clone was seen once. The rearrangement links TRBV7-3 to TRBJ2-7; 7 bases align to TRBD2. The CDR3 is made up of 15 amino acids. Germline V CDR1 and CDR2: SGHTA, FQGTGA. The junction had 7 bases not matched to a gene; V was cut back by 3 bases and J by 2 bases. The CDR3 region is CASSLGGTGAYEQYF. The CDR3 nucleotides read TGTGCCAGCAGCTTGGGAGGGACTGGAGCCTACGAGCAGTACTTC.

This sequence joins TRBV9 and TRBJ2-5; 9 bases are shared with TRBD1. The J segment lost 7 bases and the V segment lost 3 bases, leaving 19 bases of the junction unmatched. The CDR3 sequence is 18 residues long. Germline V CDR1 and CDR2: SGDLS, YYNGEE. The CDR3 DNA reads TGTGCCAGCAGCGCGCAACCCGGGACAGGGCCCTCGAGTTGGACCCAGTACTTC. Its protein product is CASSAQPGTGPSSWTQYF.

The table lists this clone with a count of one. This chain connects TRBV29-1 to TRBJ2-2; tentatively, D is TRBD1 (5 bases). Trimming left V 4 bases short and J 6 bases short, with 6 bases between. CDR3 length equals 11 residues. From germline, CDR1 is SQVTM and CDR2 ANQGSEA. Here the CDR3 DNA reads TGCAGCGTTGCAGGGCCCGGGGAGCTGTTTTTT. Protein: CSVAGPGELFF.

This chain links TRBV7-9 with TRBJ2-7, with TRBD1 identical over 10 bases. The germline V gene has CDR1 SEHNR and CDR2 FQNEAQ (reference sequence). The CDR3 spans 15 residues. V was pared by 0 bases and J by 2 bases, with 1 base of the junction left unmatched. The CDR3 nucleotides read TGTGCCAGCAGCTTAGCGGGACAGGGGACCTACGAGCAGTACTTC. Protein product: CASSLAGQGTYEQYF.

The genes are TRBV7-6 and TRBJ2-1; 10 bases line up with TRBD2. CDR3 size: 15 residues. Per the germline V gene, CDR1 is SGHVS and CDR2 is FNYEAQ. Losses at the gene ends were 5 bases for V and 10 bases for J; bases not matched to a gene: 11. For the CDR3, the DNA is TGTGCCAGCAGCCCAGCCCCGACACTAGCGGGGGAGCAGTTCTTC. Its translation: CASSPAPTLAGEQFF. Complete variable domain (other parts from reference TRBV7-6 and TRBJ2-1): GAGVSQSPRYKVTKRGQDVALRCDPISGHVSLYWYRQALGQGPEFLTYFNYEAQQDKSGLPNDRFSAERPEGSISTLTIQRTEQRDSAMYRCASSPAPTLAGEQFFGPGTRLTVL.

This clone appeared a few times. V is TRBV21-1 and J is TRBJ2-3; the DNA was not used to check the table's D call, TRBD2. TRBV21-1 is termed a pseudogene. The CDR3 has 22 residues. DNA for the CDR3: TGTGCCAGCAGCAAACCAGGGACCTGGCCGATGGGTAGCGGGGGGGCTCCAGATACGCAGTATTTT. Its protein is CASSKPGTWPMGSGGAPDTQYF.

A single count supports this clone. The CDR3 DNA is TGCGCCAGCAGCTCGGACGGGCGGAGGAGCACAGATACGCAGTATTTT. Its protein is CASSSDGRRSTDTQYF. The V call is TRBV5-1, the J call TRBJ2-3; D perhaps matches TRBD2 (5 bases). This CDR3 spans 16 amino acids. CDR1 is SGHRS, CDR2 YFSETQ, per germline. The V end was cut by 3 bases, the J end by 0 bases, with 14 bases between.

This clone was seen more than once but under ten times. The chain has TRBV29-1 and TRBJ1-5, with D unclear. Trimming left V 7 bases short and J 3 bases short, with 13 bases between. There are 13 residues in the CDR3. Germline V gene sequence: CDR1 SQVTM, CDR2 ANQGSEA. For the CDR3, the DNA is TGCAGCGCAATGACCGACTACAATCAGCCCCAGCATTTT. This sequence encodes CSAMTDYNQPQHF.

The chain has TRBV28 and TRBJ2-7; 8 nucleotides align to TRBD2. Germline CDR1 is MDHEN and CDR2 is SYDVKM. Trimming removed 5 bases from V and 3 bases from J; junction bases left unmatched: 9. The CDR3 is 15 residues long. The CDR3 DNA sequence: TGTGCCAGCAGTCCGGCGACGGGAGGGAGCTACGAGCAGTACTTC. Its protein is CASSPATGGSYEQYF.

The CDR3 sequence: CASSRPIPETQYF. The CDR3 nucleotides read TGTGCCAGCAGCCGCCCTATACCAGAGACCCAGTACTTC. This rearrangement joins TRBV7-9 to TRBJ2-5; D uncertain. With 5 bases removed from V and 4 bases from J, the gap between germline ends came to 11 bases. Germline V gene lookup returns CDR1 SEHNR and CDR2 FQNEAQ (reference sequence). This CDR3 contains 13 residues.

A single count supports this clone. The chain joins TRBV29-1 to TRBJ2-5; 8 positions match TRBD1. Gene TRBJ2-7 matches the end of the DNA better, so the J call may be wrong. The CDR3 loop spans 13 amino acids. Looked up from germline, CDR1 is SQVTM and CDR2 is ANQGSEA. CDR3 sequence (DNA): TGCAGCGTTGCTCAGGGGGCGGCCTACGAGCAGTACTTC. This gives the protein CSVAQGAAYEQYF.

The rearrangement joins TRBV14 to TRBJ2-1, with D maybe TRBD2 (5 bases). The CDR3 spans 18 residues. V dropped 3 bases and J dropped 0 bases, with 18 bases sitting between them. Germline V gene lookup returns CDR1 SGHDN and CDR2 FVKESK. The CDR3 DNA reads as TGTGCCAGCAGCCACAGCCTCGAGCGGCCGAGCTCCTACAATGAGCAGTTCTTC. Protein: CASSHSLERPSSYNEQFF.

J is TRBJ2-2 and V is TRBV7-6; 7 bases are a match to TRBD2. CDR1 is SGHVS and CDR2 is FNYEAQ in the germline V gene. The V and J ends lost 4 bases and 3 bases, in that order; junction bases with no gene match: 8. The CDR3 length is 16 residues. CDR3 region: CASSSGRAGDTGELFF. The CDR3 bases are TGTGCCAGCAGCTCAGGCAGGGCGGGAGACACCGGGGAGCTGTTTTTT.

The chain has TRBV7-3 and TRBJ2-1; 7 bases are a match to TRBD2. Trimming removed 5 bases from V and 5 bases from J; junction bases left unmatched: 9. The CDR3 consists of 15 residues. Germline V lookup: CDR1 SGHTA, CDR2 FQGTGA. CDR3 loop: CASSKGGTTDNEQFF. CDR3 in DNA: TGTGCCAGCAGCAAAGGAGGGACTACCGACAATGAGCAGTTCTTC.

The chain links TRBV19 to TRBJ1-2, with D perhaps matching TRBD1 (5 bases). CDR3 length: 14 amino acids. Germline V gives CDR1 LNHDA, CDR2 SQIVND (reference sequence). V was shortened by 3 bases and J by 4 bases, with 12 bases between the two germline ends. The CDR3 DNA reads as TGTGCCAGTAGTATTCCAGGGCGAGGCTATGGCTACACCTTC. Translating it yields CASSIPGRGYGYTF.

The CDR3 is CASSSIITENYGYTF. The CDR3 DNA reads TGTGCCAGCAGCTCCATTATAACAGAAAACTATGGCTACACCTTC. This chain joins TRBV5-6 and TRBJ1-2; D is ambiguous. The CDR3 is 15 amino acids. Germline V gene sequence: CDR1 SGHDT, CDR2 YYEEEE. Trimming stripped 3 bases from V and 2 bases from J, with 14 bases between.